The T cell receptor (beta chain) described here comes from a study of blood T cell repertoires in COVID-19. Profiled with immunoSEQ multiplex PCR; TCRdb holds only in-frame clones, not every one. The top ten hold 35% to 40% of the sample, which has approximately 76,000 clones, about three quarters seen once. In the case of this clone: Sequence at one end of the junction differs from germline and may be a read error.

From germline, CDR1 is LNHDA and CDR2 SQIVND (reference sequence). The CDR3 contains 12 residues. The chain combines TRBV19 with TRBJ1-1; 10 nucleotides agree with TRBD1. This receptor was taken from an older woman with acute or convalescent COVID-19. Material for sequencing was peripheral blood. The chain's CDR3 is CASSTTTGGLIF. The CDR3, as DNA: TGTGCCAGTAGTACAACGACAGGGGGCTTAATCTTT.